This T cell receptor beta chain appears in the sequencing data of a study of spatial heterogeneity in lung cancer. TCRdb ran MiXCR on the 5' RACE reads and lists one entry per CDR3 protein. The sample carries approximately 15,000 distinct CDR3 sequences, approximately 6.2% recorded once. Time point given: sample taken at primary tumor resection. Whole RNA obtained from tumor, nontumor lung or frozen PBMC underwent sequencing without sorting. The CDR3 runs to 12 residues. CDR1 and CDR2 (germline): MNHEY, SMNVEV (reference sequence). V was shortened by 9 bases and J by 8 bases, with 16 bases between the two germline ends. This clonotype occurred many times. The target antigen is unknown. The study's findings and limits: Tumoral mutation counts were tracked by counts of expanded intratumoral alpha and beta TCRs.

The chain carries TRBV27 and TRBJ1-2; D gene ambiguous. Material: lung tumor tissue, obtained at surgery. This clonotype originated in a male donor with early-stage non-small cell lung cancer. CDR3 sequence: CARGILGSGYTF. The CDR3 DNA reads TGTGCCAGAGGGATTTTAGGTTCGGGCTACACCTTC.